The next 32 T cell receptor beta chains were all read from a single sample in a study of blood T cells in healthy people across ages. The second PCR ran roughly 7 to 12 cycles with a sample-barcoded 5' primer and J-beta primers. TCRdb independently ran MiXCR on the 5' RACE reads; one entry per CDR3 protein. Of approximately 900,000 distinct CDR3 sequences listed, roughly 29% were seen once; the top ten hold roughly 10%. These records were also assigned to another study, of T cells of mothers and their children.

Sequencing input: blood. The receptors stem from a woman in her thirties or forties in good health.

V gene TRBV15 combines with J gene TRBJ2-1; D gene uncertain. Looked up from germline, CDR1 is LNHNV and CDR2 is YYDKDF (reference sequence). V lost 2 bases, J lost 8 bases, and 19 bases lay in between. This CDR3 has 16 amino acids. CDR3: CATSRQVVAGLHEQFF. DNA of the CDR3: TGTGCCACCAGCAGACAGGTAGTAGCTGGCCTCCATGAGCAGTTCTTC.

In regard to this clonotype: At one end, the junction sequence differs from germline, possibly due to a read error. The chain recombines TRBV5-5 with TRBJ2-7, with D tentatively TRBD1 (7 bases). Germline CDR1 SGHKS, CDR2 YYEKEE (reference sequence). This CDR3 comprises 14 residues. Here the CDR3 DNA reads TGTACCAGCAGCTTGTCAGGGGGAGGCTACGAGCAGTACTTC. Protein sequence: CTSSLSGGGYEQYF.

This clonotype was observed many times. The chain combines TRBV2 with TRBJ2-1; 8 positions match TRBD1. V lost 1 base and J lost 6; bases outside the gene matches: 5. This CDR3 is 15 amino acids long. Looked up from germline, CDR1 is SNHLY and CDR2 is FYNNEI. The CDR3 reads CASSEGTGFFNEQFF. DNA of the CDR3: TGTGCCAGCAGTGAAGGGACAGGGTTCTTCAATGAGCAGTTCTTC.

Concerning this clonotype: Relative to the germline gene, one junction end is altered; a read error may explain this. The V gene is TRBV6-6, the J gene TRBJ1-2; TRBD1 matches 8 bases. Per germline, CDR1 MNHNY and CDR2 SVGAGI (reference sequence). The CDR3 has 13 amino acids. CDR3 protein: CVSSQWTGQGCTF. The CDR3 DNA reads as TGTGTCAGCAGTCAATGGACAGGGCAAGGCTGCACCTTC.

This clonotype has a handful of counts. J is TRBJ1-5 and V is TRBV7-2; D is uncertain. There are 14 residues in the CDR3. The V gene's germline CDR1 is SGHTA and CDR2 FQGNSA. V was pared by 4 bases and J by 1 base, with 8 bases between. CDR3 amino acids: CASSSEGSNQPQHF. The CDR3 nucleotides read TGTGCCAGCAGCTCCGAAGGGAGCAATCAGCCCCAGCATTTT.

This clonotype was seen a single time. The rearrangement uses TRBV7-7 and TRBJ2-1; TRBD1 matches at 9 bases. The V gene's germline CDR1 is SSHAT and CDR2 FNYEAQ (reference sequence). The junction had 8 bases not matched to a gene; V was cut back by 1 base and J by 7 bases. This CDR3 has 16 residues. CDR3 DNA: TGTGCCAGCAGCTTAGACGGGACAGGGAGTCTGAATGAGCAGTTCTTC. Translated: CASSLDGTGSLNEQFF.

As to this clonotype: This could be a read error, since a much larger clone is one nucleotide away. The chain has TRBV29-1 and TRBJ2-5; D gene uncertain. The CDR3 covers 12 residues. The germline V gene encodes CDR1 SQVTM and CDR2 ANQGSEA. Deletions cut 4 bases from V and 11 bases from J, with 17 bases between. CDR3 nucleotides: TGCAGCGTTGCCAGAGATAACTACGTGCAGTACTTC. This codes for CSVARDNYVQYF.

J is TRBJ1-1 and V is TRBV6-6, with D unclear. CDR3 size: 15 residues. Germline V lookup: CDR1 MNHNY, CDR2 SVGAGI (reference sequence). Trimming stripped 2 bases from V and 6 bases from J, with 16 bases between. CDR3 loop: CASSYPGLQSPEAFF. The DNA of the CDR3 is TGTGCCAGCAGTTACCCCGGCCTCCAGTCCCCTGAAGCTTTCTTT.

The rearrangement links TRBV29-1 to TRBJ2-3, with 8 bases identical to TRBD1. The trim removed 4 bases at V and 4 bases at J, leaving 10 bases unmatched. Germline assignment: CDR1 SQVTM and CDR2 ANQGSEA. The CDR3 length is 15 residues. The CDR3 protein is CSVGGTGSRPDTQYF. The CDR3 DNA is TGCAGCGTTGGGGGGACAGGCTCCCGCCCAGATACGCAGTATTTT.

The sample holds many counts of this clonotype. The J gene is TRBJ2-7, the V gene TRBV29-1, with 9 bases that match TRBD2. The CDR3 runs to 13 residues. Germline-derived CDR1 and CDR2 are SQVTM and ANQGSEA. The junction had 5 bases not matched to a gene; V was cut back by 4 bases and J by 4 bases. Here the CDR3 reads CSVVARGGYEQYF. The CDR3, as DNA: TGCAGCGTTGTTGCGCGGGGGGGGTACGAGCAGTACTTC.

This clonotype was detected only a few times. The J gene is TRBJ2-5, the V gene TRBV5-1; no firm D call. Germline V lookup: CDR1 SGHRS, CDR2 YFSETQ. The CDR3 length is 16 residues. The germline V and J ends were trimmed by 0 bases and 0 bases, with 12 bases remaining between them. The CDR3 region is CASSLGRASYQETQYF. CDR3 coding DNA: TGCGCCAGCAGCTTGGGCCGGGCCTCGTACCAAGAGACCCAGTACTTC.

This chain connects TRBV29-1 to TRBJ2-1; 7 bases map to TRBD1. This CDR3 comprises 17 residues. After removal of 1 base from V and 5 bases from J, the junction contained 14 bases not matched to a gene. Germline V gives CDR1 SQVTM, CDR2 ANQGSEA. The CDR3 spells CSVEGRQGRALDNEQFF. As DNA, the CDR3 is TGCAGCGTTGAAGGGAGACAGGGAAGGGCATTGGACAATGAGCAGTTCTTC.

The gene calls are TRBV12-3 or TRBV12-4 and TRBJ2-3, with a possible D match to TRBD1 (5 bases). The length of the CDR3 is 12 residues. V gave up 1 base and J gave up 14 bases, with 13 bases separating them. In DNA, the CDR3 is TGTGCCAGCAGTTTAGGTCCAGGGCGATTGTATTTT. It codes for CASSLGPGRLYF.

The chain carries TRBV29-1 and TRBJ1-4; D gene ambiguous. V was shortened by 2 bases and J by 2 bases, with 3 bases between the two germline ends. The germline CDR1 and CDR2 sequences are SQVTM and ANQGSEA. The length of the CDR3 is 12 residues. Here the CDR3 reads CSVENTNEKLFF. The CDR3 coding sequence is TGCAGCGTTGAAAATACTAATGAAAAACTGTTTTTT.

Comments on this clonotype: Germline and junction disagree at one end, which may indicate a read error. The rearrangement uses TRBV20-1 and TRBJ1-2, with a tentative D call TRBD1 (6 bases). Germline V CDR1 and CDR2: DFQATT, SNEGSKA (reference sequence). The CDR3 sequence is 18 residues long. In nucleotides, the CDR3 is TGCGGTGCTCCATACCTCCGGGTCAGGGGAAATTCAGGCTATGGCTACACCTTC. Translated: CGAPYLRVRGNSGYGYTF.

The chain joins TRBV19 to TRBJ2-7; 8 bases are shared with TRBD1. The germline gives CDR1 LNHDA, CDR2 SQIVND (reference sequence). This CDR3 has 15 residues. V was clipped by 3 bases and J by 4 bases; unmatched bases: 8. The CDR3: CASSIQLQGAYEQYF. The CDR3, as DNA: TGTGCCAGTAGTATCCAATTGCAGGGGGCGTACGAGCAGTACTTC.

There are many counts of this clonotype. The V and J genes are TRBV7-3 and TRBJ2-1; 11 bases fit TRBD2. The trim removed 2 bases at V and 5 bases at J, leaving 8 bases unmatched. The CDR3 is 17 amino acids. Germline V gene data show CDR1 as SGHTA and CDR2 as FQGTGA. This CDR3 reads CASSLWGSGGANNEQFF. The CDR3 DNA follows: TGTGCCAGCAGCTTATGGGGTAGCGGGGGGGCCAACAATGAGCAGTTCTTC.

The gene calls are TRBV12-3 or TRBV12-4 and TRBJ2-1, with a weak D call TRBD2 (5 bases). The CDR3 totals 16 residues. V lost 4 bases to trimming and J lost 6 bases, with 19 bases between them. DNA for the CDR3: TGTGCCAGCAGTTCCCCGACTCCGCGGGTGCTCAATGAGCAGTTCTTC. The encoded protein is CASSSPTPRVLNEQFF.

V usage is TRBV7-2 and J usage is TRBJ1-1; TRBD1 aligns across 7 bases. Trimming removed 6 bases from V and 2 bases from J; junction bases left unmatched: 9. CDR3 size: 15 residues. Germline V lookup: CDR1 SGHTA, CDR2 FQGNSA. The CDR3 DNA reads as TGTGCCAGCAGTTCGGGACAGACACTTAACACTGAAGCTTTCTTT. Translated, it gives CASSSGQTLNTEAFF. Filled out from reference TRBV7-2 and TRBJ1-1, the complete variable domain reads GAGVSQSPSNKVTEKGKDVELRCDPISGHTALYWYRQSLGQGLEFLIYFQGNSAPDKSGLPSDRFSAERTGGSVSTLTIQRTQQEDSAVYLCASSSGQTLNTEAFFGQGTRLTVV.

The CDR3 reads CASSPKDRAYNEQFF. CDR3 sequence (DNA): TGTGCCAGCTCACCAAAGGACAGGGCTTACAATGAGCAGTTCTTC. The gene calls are TRBV18 and TRBJ2-1, with 8 bases matching TRBD1. Germline CDR1 KGHSH, CDR2 LQKENI. The V segment lost 2 bases and the J segment 4 bases; nucleotides outside the gene matches: 4. This CDR3 has 15 amino acids.

This clonotype was found a few times. The CDR3 DNA is TGTGCCAGCAGGCCCGTCGACAGTCTGGCAAATGAAAAACTGTTTTTT. This gives the protein CASRPVDSLANEKLFF. The genes are TRBV6-5 and TRBJ1-4, with D perhaps matching TRBD1 (5 bases). Germline-derived CDR1 and CDR2 are MNHEY and SVGAGI. V dropped 6 bases and J dropped 5 bases, with 19 bases sitting between them. This CDR3 is 16 amino acids long.

A word on this clonotype: This may be a read error: a much more frequent sequence differs by one nucleotide. The chain couples TRBV15 to TRBJ2-1, with D maybe TRBD2 (5 bases). Germline values: CDR1 LNHNV, CDR2 YYDKDF (reference sequence). There are 16 residues in the CDR3. CDR3 nucleotide sequence: TGTGCCACCAGCAGAGGGGCACTAGGGTCCTACAATGGGCAGTTCTTC. Protein product: CATSRGALGSYNGQFF.

This clonotype appeared a few times. The rearrangement joins TRBV29-1 to TRBJ2-2; possibly TRBD1 for D (6 bases). Germline-derived CDR1 and CDR2 are SQVTM and ANQGSEA. Trimming cost V 6 bases and J 3 bases, with 11 bases left between them. There are 13 residues in the CDR3. The CDR3, as DNA: TGCAGCGTAACAGGGCTCGACACCGGGGAGCTGTTTTTT. It codes for CSVTGLDTGELFF.

This clonotype occurred a few times. The chain has TRBV6-5 and TRBJ1-2; TRBD1 matches 9 bases. V lost 5 bases and J lost 8; bases outside the gene matches: 9. The CDR3 length is 14 residues. Per germline, CDR1 MNHEY and CDR2 SVGAGI. The DNA of the CDR3 is TGTGCCAGCAGTACGCACCGGGACAGGGAGGGCTACACCTTC. Amino acids: CASSTHRDREGYTF.

The V call is TRBV7-2, the J call TRBJ2-2, with D possibly matching TRBD1 (5 bases). Per germline, CDR1 SGHTA and CDR2 FQGNSA. The CDR3 sequence is 16 residues long. V was clipped by 8 bases and J by 8 bases, with 24 bases between them. Here the CDR3 reads CASGFYGRVASGELFF. CDR3 nucleotides: TGTGCCAGCGGTTTTTACGGCAGGGTGGCAAGTGGGGAGCTGTTTTTT. Variable domain in full (rest from reference TRBV7-2 and TRBJ2-2): GAGVSQSPSNKVTEKGKDVELRCDPISGHTALYWYRQSLGQGLEFLIYFQGNSAPDKSGLPSDRFSAERTGGSVSTLTIQRTQQEDSAVYLCASGFYGRVASGELFFGEGSRLTVL.

Details on this clonotype: A read error may be the cause here, since a much bigger clone is one base away. The chain joins TRBV6-2 or TRBV6-3 to TRBJ2-7; the match to TRBD1 covers 8 bases. CDR1 is MNHEY and CDR2 is SVGEGT in the germline V gene. CDR3 length equals 12 residues. CDR3 protein: CTTRQGMSEQYF. DNA of the CDR3: TGTACCACACGACAGGGGATGTCCGAGCAGTACTTC.

This clonotype appeared many times. In DNA, the CDR3 is TGTGCCAGCAGACACCAGCGGGGGGCGTTGTACTTC. As protein: CASRHQRGALYF. The chain couples TRBV12-3 or TRBV12-4 to TRBJ2-7; 9 bases fit TRBD2. This CDR3 has 12 amino acids. V lost 6 bases and J lost 12; bases outside the gene matches: 9.

This clonotype was detected a few times. The CDR3 DNA is TGTGCCAGCAGCGAGGACAGAGAGACTGAAGCTTTCTTT. Translation gives CASSEDRETEAFF. V usage is TRBV9 and J usage is TRBJ1-1; possibly TRBD1 for D (6 bases). The germline V and J ends were trimmed by 3 bases and 5 bases, with 11 bases remaining between them. The CDR3 runs to 13 residues. Germline V gene lookup returns CDR1 SGDLS and CDR2 YYNGEE.

Many counts were recorded for this clonotype. V is TRBV6-5 and J is TRBJ2-5; 15 positions agree with TRBD2. Unmatched junction bases numbered 2, after V lost 3 bases and J lost 9 bases. Germline V gene data show CDR1 as MNHEY and CDR2 as SVGAGI. CDR3 size: 14 residues. For the CDR3, the DNA is TGTGCCAGCAGTTATAGGACTAGCGGGGGGGCCCAGTACTTC. Its protein product is CASSYRTSGGAQYF.

This clonotype was observed many times. The V call is TRBV7-9, the J call TRBJ1-2; D gene unclear. V was pared by 4 bases and J by 2 bases, with 11 bases between. Per germline, CDR1 SEHNR and CDR2 FQNEAQ (reference sequence). The CDR3 totals 14 residues. CDR3 DNA sequence: TGTGCCAGCAGCTCCCGGGCCTCCAACTATGGCTACACCTTC. Translation gives CASSSRASNYGYTF.

This chain connects TRBV3-1 to TRBJ2-5, with D perhaps matching TRBD2 (6 bases). The length of the CDR3 is 11 residues. From germline, CDR1 is LGHDT and CDR2 YNNKEL (reference sequence). The V end was cut by 3 bases, the J end by 11 bases, with 10 bases between. Here the CDR3 DNA reads TGTGCCAGCAGCCATCGACTAGAGCAGTACTTC. This sequence encodes CASSHRLEQYF.

CDR3 nucleotides: TGTGCCACCAGCAGGGCCGAGGGGGTTGAGCAGTACTTC. This translates into CATSRAEGVEQYF. The chain carries TRBV15 and TRBJ2-4, with D perhaps matching TRBD1 (6 bases). The V and J ends lost 3 bases and 13 bases respectively, with 16 bases between them. Germline CDR1 is LNHNV and CDR2 is YYDKDF (reference sequence). This CDR3 comprises 13 residues.